The sequence of this T cell receptor (beta chain) was determined in a study of blood T cell repertoires in COVID-19. About the research overall: Samples came from the United States, Italy and Spain, spanning acute and convalescent COVID-19. The cDNA or gDNA used as material had been derived from T cells, B-cell-depleted T cells, or PBMCs.

Per the authors' pipeline: Estimation of nucleated cell counts was performed using reference gene primer amplification. TCRdb keeps only in-frame clones here, not all; method: immunoSEQ multiplex PCR. The DNA gave D and trimming, while V, J and clone size come from that table. The sample contains 200,000 to 300,000 clones, around 80% of which appear only once. This clone has more than one count but fewer than ten. V was clipped by 3 bases and J by 4 bases, with 18 bases between them. The CDR3 contains 16 residues. Germline lookup yields CDR1 MDHEN and CDR2 SYDVKM. This clonotype originated in a man between 60 and 75 years old with acute or convalescent COVID-19. The chain links TRBV28 to TRBJ1-1; TRBD1 is a possible D gene (6 bases). The sequencing input was peripheral blood. CDR3 DNA sequence: TGTGCCAGCAGTTTTATCCTCAACAGGGAGGGCACTGAAGCTTTCTTT. Translating it yields CASSFILNREGTEAFF.